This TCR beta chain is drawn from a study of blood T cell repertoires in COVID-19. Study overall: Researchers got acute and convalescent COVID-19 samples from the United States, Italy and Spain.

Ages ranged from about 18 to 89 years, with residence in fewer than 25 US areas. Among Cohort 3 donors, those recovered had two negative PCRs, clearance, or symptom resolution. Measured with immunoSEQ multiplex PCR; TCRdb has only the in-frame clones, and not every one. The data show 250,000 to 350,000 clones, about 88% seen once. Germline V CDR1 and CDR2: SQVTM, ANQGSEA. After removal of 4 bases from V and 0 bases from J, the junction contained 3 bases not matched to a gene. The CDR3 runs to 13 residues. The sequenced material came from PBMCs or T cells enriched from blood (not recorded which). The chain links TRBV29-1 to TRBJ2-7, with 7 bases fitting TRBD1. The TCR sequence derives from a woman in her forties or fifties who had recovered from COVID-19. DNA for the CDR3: TGCAGCGTTGCAGACAGGGTCTCCTACGAGCAGTACTTC. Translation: CSVADRVSYEQYF.